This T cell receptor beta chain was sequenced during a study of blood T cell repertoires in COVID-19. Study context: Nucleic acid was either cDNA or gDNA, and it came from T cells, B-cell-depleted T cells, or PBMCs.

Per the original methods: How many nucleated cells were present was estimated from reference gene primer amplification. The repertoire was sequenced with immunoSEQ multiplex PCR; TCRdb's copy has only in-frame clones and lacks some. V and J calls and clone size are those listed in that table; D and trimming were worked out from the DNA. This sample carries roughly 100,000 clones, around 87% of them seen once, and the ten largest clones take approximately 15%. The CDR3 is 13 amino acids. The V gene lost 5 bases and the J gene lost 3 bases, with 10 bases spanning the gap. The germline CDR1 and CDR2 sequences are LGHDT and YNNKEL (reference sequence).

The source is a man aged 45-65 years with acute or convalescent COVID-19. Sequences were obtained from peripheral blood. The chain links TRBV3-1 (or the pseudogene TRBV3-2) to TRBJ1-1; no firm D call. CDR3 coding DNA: TGTGCCAGCAGCTCGCTCCGGGACACTGAAGCTTTCTTT. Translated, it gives CASSSLRDTEAFF.